The entry that follows covers one T cell receptor beta chain sequence. As yet, its antigen is unknown. This table comes from immunoSEQ multiplex PCR, and its TCRdb copy is limited to in-frame clones, with some not included. The table shows roughly 680,000 clones, with around 89% occurring only once. These data belong to a study of Ad26.COV2.S vaccination and SARS-CoV-2 variants. Study information: The study gave Ad26.COV2.S intramuscularly, once or twice 56 days apart.

The treatment was: 15 to 20 received Ad26.COV2.S at low or high dose, single or two shots; five or six received placebo; per-sample allocation not given. Sampling happened 63 days after the first vaccine or placebo injection. A Boston adult aged 18-55 years was the donor. It was Wuhan-strain SARS-CoV-2 spike that the Ad26 vaccine vector expressed. With V trimmed by 3 bases and J by 3 bases, 7 bases remained unmatched. The length of the CDR3 is 15 residues. Per germline, CDR1 SGHTA and CDR2 FQGTGA. General study findings and limits: Once vaccination had occurred, spike-specific CD8+ and CD4+ T cell responses reportedly showed substantial breadth.

This chain joins TRBV7-3 and TRBJ2-7; 8 bases are a match to TRBD1. Sequencing was performed on peripheral blood, taken in a trial of Ad26.COV2.S vaccine versus placebo. This receptor was identified in a person between 18 and 59 years old who received the Ad26.COV2.S COVID-19 vaccine or a placebo. The CDR3 loop is CASSFGDRNSYEQYF. The CDR3 DNA sequence: TGTGCCAGCAGCTTCGGGGACAGGAATAGCTACGAGCAGTACTTC.